The 19 T cell receptor beta chains presented below share a single source sample, sequenced in a study of T cells in Graves' hyperthyroidism and ophthalmopathy. RNA transcripts provided the source from which TCR beta CDR3 regions were amplified. In the first-round RT-PCR of the TCR CDR3, the HTBI primer set was used. Using its own MiXCR run on the multiplex PCR reads, TCRdb lists one record per CDR3 protein. Found here are almost 600,000 distinct CDR3 sequences, over 11% of them singletons; the top ten hold 5.8%. Sequenced input: blood. These receptors all come from a woman in her twenties or thirties with Graves' hyperthyroidism that later progressed to Graves' ophthalmopathy.

This clonotype was observed at least ten times. The chain links TRBV28 to TRBJ1-4; D may be TRBD1 (6 bases). The CDR3 consists of 13 residues. Trimming took off 8 bases at V and 8 bases at J, with 15 bases between the two ends. Germline V CDR1 and CDR2: MDHEN, SYDVKM. The CDR3 bases are TGTGCCAGCCGAGGAGGGGGTGGGGAAAAACTGTTTTTT. This translates into CASRGGGGEKLFF.

This clonotype showed up many times. The chain recombines TRBV2 with TRBJ1-2, with unresolved D. Looked up from germline, CDR1 is SNHLY and CDR2 is FYNNEI. V lost 4 bases and J 8 bases, leaving 14 bases between the germline ends. The CDR3 runs to 13 residues. Here the CDR3 reads CASSGGGFYGYTF. CDR3 sequence (DNA): TGTGCCAGCAGTGGCGGAGGGTTTTACGGCTACACCTTC.

This clonotype has more than one count but fewer than ten. V usage is TRBV6-1 and J usage is TRBJ1-1, with 8 nucleotides matching TRBD1. The V segment lost 5 bases and the J segment 1 base; nucleotides outside the gene matches: 9. The V gene's germline CDR1 is MNHNS and CDR2 SASEGT. The CDR3 covers 16 residues. CDR3 in DNA: TGTGCCAGCAGTCCAATGGGAACAGGGGGGAACACTGAAGCTTTCTTT. Translated: CASSPMGTGGNTEAFF.

This clonotype was counted ten times or more. The V and J genes are TRBV9 and TRBJ2-3, with D perhaps matching TRBD2 (5 bases). The CDR3 contains 13 residues. The V gene lost 4 bases and the J gene lost 5 bases, with 11 bases spanning the gap. Germline-derived CDR1 and CDR2 are SGDLS and YYNGEE. The CDR3 DNA reads TGTGCCAGCAGCTTGGTCCGGGGAGATACGCAGTATTTT. It is translated as CASSLVRGDTQYF. The full variable domain, with the rest looked up from reference TRBV9 and TRBJ2-3, is DSGVTQTPKHLITATGQRVTLRCSPRSGDLSVYWYQQSLDQGLQFLIQYYNGEERAKGNILERFSAQQFPDLHSELNLSSLELGDSALYFCASSLVRGDTQYFGPGTRLTVL.

The chain links TRBV6-1 to TRBJ2-3, with D unresolved. CDR3 length equals 12 residues. V lost 7 bases, J lost 1 base, and 6 bases lay in between. Germline loops: CDR1 MNHNS, CDR2 SASEGT. The CDR3 bases are TGTGCCAGCACGGTCGGCACAGATACGCAGTATTTT. Translation: CASTVGTDTQYF.

This clonotype occurred a few times. The chain joins TRBV20-1 to TRBJ2-5; D is uncertain. The CDR3 contains 13 residues. The V and J ends lost 6 bases and 2 bases respectively, with 13 bases between them. Germline-derived CDR1 and CDR2 are DFQATT and SNEGSKA (reference sequence). The DNA for the CDR3 is TGCAGTGCCCCCGGAGATCCTCAAGAGACCCAGTACTTC. Translation: CSAPGDPQETQYF.

This clonotype was recorded a few times. The gene calls are TRBV7-2 and TRBJ2-2, with 11 bases matching TRBD1. The CDR3 contains 15 residues. Germline CDR1 and CDR2: SGHTA and FQGNSA. V lost 4 bases and J lost 7; bases outside the gene matches: 5. In DNA, the CDR3 is TGTGCCAGCAGCTGGGACAGGGGGATCATCGGGGAGCTGTTTTTT. Protein sequence: CASSWDRGIIGELFF.

This clonotype was observed at least ten times. V and J are TRBV20-1 and TRBJ2-2; D may correspond to TRBD1 or TRBD2 (7 bases each). V lost 6 bases, J lost 3 bases, and 14 bases lay in between. CDR1 is DFQATT, CDR2 SNEGSKA, per germline (reference sequence). The CDR3 consists of 14 residues. The CDR3 sequence: CSAPRGTDTGELFF. As DNA, the CDR3 is TGCAGTGCCCCGCGGGGGACAGACACCGGGGAGCTGTTTTTT.

The V and J genes are TRBV7-2 and TRBJ1-1; no firm D call. The germline V gene has CDR1 SGHTA and CDR2 FQGNSA. The CDR3 length is 13 residues. The ends were cut back, 5 bases at V and 7 bases at J, with 14 bases in the middle. The CDR3 region has the DNA TGTGCCAGCAGCCCCAGGACCGGGCATGAAGCTTTCTTT. Amino acids: CASSPRTGHEAFF.

This clonotype appeared many times. The rearrangement uses TRBV7-2 and TRBJ2-7; 9 bases agree with TRBD1. J was trimmed by 5 bases and V by 3 bases; bases with no gene match: 5. The CDR3 is made up of 14 amino acids. Germline V gene data show CDR1 as SGHTA and CDR2 as FQGNSA. This chain's CDR3 is CASSLRQGVNEQYF. For the CDR3, the DNA is TGTGCCAGCAGCTTGAGACAGGGGGTCAACGAGCAGTACTTC.

A word on this clonotype: A much larger clonotype is one base distant, so this may be a read error. The chain has TRBV7-2 and TRBJ1-4; D is perhaps TRBD1 (5 bases). This CDR3 contains 15 residues. CDR1 is SGHTA and CDR2 is FQGNSA in the germline V gene. CDR3 in amino acids: CAGSPGGVTNEKLFF. CDR3 DNA: TGTGCCGGCAGCCCCGGAGGGGTGACTAATGAAAAACTGTTTTTT.

The rearrangement uses TRBV6-5 and TRBJ2-7; D uncertain. CDR3 length equals 13 residues. V shed 3 bases and J shed 2 bases, with 8 bases lying between them. CDR1 and CDR2 (germline): MNHEY, SVGAGI. CDR3: CASSYLRTYEQYF. The DNA of the CDR3 is TGTGCCAGCAGTTATTTGAGAACCTACGAGCAGTACTTC.

In its sample, this clonotype was seen many times. This chain uses TRBV6-5 with TRBJ2-7; 9 positions match TRBD1. The CDR3 is made up of 18 amino acids. Per the germline V gene, CDR1 is MNHEY and CDR2 is SVGAGI. The J segment lost 0 bases and the V segment lost 0 bases, leaving 9 bases of the junction unmatched. The CDR3 DNA is TGTGCCAGCAGTTACTCGATGGGACAGGGCTTGAGCTCCTACGAGCAGTACTTC. It is translated as CASSYSMGQGLSSYEQYF.

This clonotype was seen only a few times. The chain employs TRBV29-1 and TRBJ2-3, with 11 positions matching TRBD2. With V trimmed by 8 bases and J by 2 bases, 6 bases remained unmatched. This CDR3 comprises 14 residues. The germline V gene encodes CDR1 SQVTM and CDR2 ANQGSEA. For the CDR3, the DNA is TGCAGCTTGAGACTAGCGGGGAACACAGATACGCAGTATTTT. It specifies CSLRLAGNTDTQYF.

This clonotype was observed many times. The chain employs TRBV12-3 or TRBV12-4 and TRBJ1-2, with a tentative D call TRBD1 (5 bases). The germline V and J ends were trimmed by 2 bases and 8 bases, with 21 bases remaining between them. The CDR3 consists of 16 residues. The DNA of the CDR3 is TGTGCCAGCAGTTTACGCCCCCGGGACTCAGGGTACGGCTACACCTTC. Protein sequence: CASSLRPRDSGYGYTF.

This clonotype appeared many times. The chain is built from TRBV11-2 and TRBJ2-1, with 8 bases aligning to TRBD2. The CDR3 extends over 16 amino acids. Germline V gene data show CDR1 as SGHAT and CDR2 as FQNNGV. V lost 3 bases, J lost 4 bases, and 8 bases stayed unmatched. The CDR3 is CASSFAASGLYNEQFF. The CDR3 nucleotides are TGTGCCAGCAGCTTCGCAGCTAGCGGGCTTTACAATGAGCAGTTCTTC.

This clonotype was counted at least ten times. DNA of the CDR3: TGTGCCAGCAGTTTAGACACCCTCTCCTACGAGCAGTACTTC. Translating it yields CASSLDTLSYEQYF. The J gene is TRBJ2-7, the V gene TRBV12-3 or TRBV12-4; D remains unclear. The CDR3 length is 14 residues. V lost 1 base and J 0 bases, leaving 7 bases between the germline ends.

This clonotype has a single count. This chain joins TRBV7-2 and TRBJ2-3; 14 positions match TRBD2. This CDR3 contains 17 residues. Germline CDR1 is SGHTA and CDR2 is FQGNSA. J gave up 5 bases and V 2 bases, and 6 bases lay outside the gene matches. The CDR3: CASSLKRLAGGKDTQYF. The CDR3 bases are TGTGCCAGCAGCTTAAAAAGACTAGCGGGAGGGAAAGATACGCAGTATTTT.

As to this clonotype: A much larger clone sits a single nucleotide away, making a read error possible. The genes are TRBV12-5 and TRBJ1-1; perhaps TRBD1 as D (5 bases). In germline, CDR1 is LGHNT, CDR2 FRNRAP. Between the trimmed V and J ends, which lost 1 base and 2 bases, there was a span of 11 bases. CDR3 size: 15 residues. CDR3 sequence reads: CASGLGGALNTEAFF. CDR3 sequence (DNA): TGTGCTAGTGGTTTGGGAGGGGCACTAAACACTGAAGCTTTCTTT.